These 27 T cell receptor beta chains were all obtained from the same sample, sequenced in a study of T cells after somatic rescue of genetic block. Repertoires were generated with immunoSEQ multiplex PCR, while TCRdb's copy carries only in-frame clones and drops some. This table has roughly 67,000 clones, roughly 90% appearing once. Sequenced: peripheral blood mononuclear cells (PBMCs). These TCRs come from a man aged 40-55 years.

In nucleotides, the CDR3 is TGTGCCAGCAGCGTGAACAGGGGGCTGAACACCGGGGAGCTGTTTTTT. Translation: CASSVNRGLNTGELFF. The chain has TRBV9 and TRBJ2-2, with 9 bases aligning to TRBD1. This CDR3 spans 16 amino acids. Trimming cost V 2 bases and J 1 base; bases outside gene matches: 3. CDR1 and CDR2 (germline): SGDLS, YYNGEE.

The chain recombines TRBV19 with TRBJ2-7, with TRBD2 matching over 9 bases. The CDR3 sequence is 17 residues long. The V gene end was trimmed by 0 bases and the J gene end by 0 bases; junction bases not matched to a gene: 6. Looked up from germline, CDR1 is LNHDA and CDR2 is SQIVND (reference sequence). CDR3 coding DNA: TGTGCCAGTAGTATAGAAGGGCTAGCGGGGCCCTCCTACGAGCAGTACTTC. This codes for CASSIEGLAGPSYEQYF.

V usage is TRBV18 and J usage is TRBJ1-3, with D tentatively TRBD1 (6 bases). Germline V CDR1 and CDR2: KGHSH, LQKENI. The V end was cut by 2 bases, the J end by 0 bases, with 11 bases between. This CDR3 region has 16 residues. CDR3 protein: CASSPVWDNSGNTIYF. The CDR3, as DNA: TGTGCCAGCTCACCAGTTTGGGACAACTCTGGAAACACCATATATTTT. The full variable domain, completed using reference TRBV18 and TRBJ1-3, is NAGVMQNPRHLVRRRGQEARLRCSPMKGHSHVYWYRQLPEEGLKFMVYLQKENIIDESGMPKERFSAEFPKEGPSILRIQQVVRGDSAAYFCASSPVWDNSGNTIYFGEGSWLTVV.

The V call is TRBV2, the J call TRBJ2-2, with 12 nucleotides matching TRBD1. The CDR3 totals 15 residues. Germline CDR1 reads SNHLY; CDR2 reads FYNNEI. V shed 6 bases and J 6 bases; nucleotides not matched to a gene: 5. CDR3 residues: CASSGTGGAAGELFF. The CDR3 DNA reads TGTGCCAGCAGCGGGACAGGGGGCGCCGCCGGGGAGCTGTTTTTT.

This chain links TRBV5-5 with TRBJ1-1; 11 nucleotides align to TRBD1. Germline V gene lookup returns CDR1 SGHKS and CDR2 YYEKEE (reference sequence). The junction had 9 bases not matched to a gene; V was cut back by 5 bases and J by 3 bases. The CDR3 loop spans 16 amino acids. CDR3 coding DNA: TGTGCCAGCAGTCAAGGACAGGGGGCGTCGGACACTGAAGCTTTCTTT. The encoded protein is CASSQGQGASDTEAFF.

The chain couples TRBV19 to TRBJ1-5; possibly TRBD1 for D (5 bases). CDR3 length: 14 amino acids. Germline CDR1 is LNHDA and CDR2 is SQIVND (reference sequence). V lost 6 bases, J lost 1 base, and 10 bases lay in between. For the CDR3, the DNA is TGTGCCAGTAGACCGGGACGGAGCAATCAGCCCCAGCATTTT. Protein: CASRPGRSNQPQHF.

The table lists this clone with a few counts. This chain uses TRBV5-5 with TRBJ2-6; D unclear. The V end lost 3 bases, the J end lost 2 bases, and 9 bases lay between the germline ends. The germline gives CDR1 SGHKS, CDR2 YYEKEE (reference sequence). CDR3 length: 15 residues. CDR3 nucleotides: TGTGCCAGCAGCTCAAGTCAGGCTGGGGCCAACGTCCTGACTTTC. Translating it yields CASSSSQAGANVLTF.

The rearrangement uses TRBV28 and TRBJ2-3; 11 bases are shared with TRBD2. V dropped 6 bases and J dropped 5; count of bases not matched to a gene: 13. From germline, CDR1 is MDHEN and CDR2 SYDVKM. The CDR3 extends over 17 amino acids. The CDR3 coding sequence is TGTGCCAGCAGGGGGACTAGCGGCCTATACCGTCTAGATACGCAGTATTTT. Its translation is CASRGTSGLYRLDTQYF. Combining the CDR3 with reference TRBV28 and TRBJ2-3 gives the whole variable domain DVKVTQSSRYLVKRTGEKVFLECVQDMDHENMFWYRQDPGLGLRLIYFSYDVKMKEKGDIPEGYSVSREKKERFSLILESASTNQTSMYLCASRGTSGLYRLDTQYFGPGTRLTVL.

This clone was found once. This chain links TRBV6-1 with TRBJ1-4, with D perhaps matching TRBD1 (6 bases). V lost 6 bases and J lost 2, with 13 bases in between. The CDR3 loop spans 15 amino acids. In germline, CDR1 is MNHNS, CDR2 SASEGT. CDR3 sequence: CASRKNRATNEKLFF. The DNA for the CDR3 is TGTGCCAGCAGGAAAAACAGGGCGACTAATGAAAAACTGTTTTTT.

The chain combines TRBV6-5 with TRBJ1-6; D is unresolved. Trimming stripped 2 bases from V and 0 bases from J, with 2 bases between. The CDR3 totals 14 residues. Germline CDR1 is MNHEY and CDR2 is SVGAGI. Here the CDR3 DNA reads TGTGCCAGCAGTTACAGCTCCTATAATTCACCCCTCCACTTT. It codes for CASSYSSYNSPLHF.

This clone was found a few times. This chain connects TRBV6-5 to TRBJ2-6; D remains unclear. Looked up from germline, CDR1 is MNHEY and CDR2 is SVGAGI. The CDR3 contains 14 residues. Trimming took 4 bases from V and 0 from J, leaving 4 bases between them. The CDR3: CASSWDSGANVLTF. DNA of the CDR3: TGTGCCAGCAGTTGGGACTCTGGGGCCAACGTCCTGACTTTC.

This clone turned up a few times. The V and J genes are TRBV6-6 and TRBJ1-2; 7 bases are a match to TRBD1. Germline CDR1 MNHNY, CDR2 SVGAGI (reference sequence). The V segment lost 5 bases and the J segment 5 bases; nucleotides outside the gene matches: 14. The length of the CDR3 is 16 residues. The CDR3 here is CASSPRGTETEYGYTF. The CDR3 region has the DNA TGTGCCAGCAGTCCACGCGGGACAGAAACCGAGTATGGCTACACCTTC.

The chain joins TRBV11-2 to TRBJ2-7, with D perhaps TRBD1 or TRBD2 (6 bases each). V lost 0 bases and J 3 bases, leaving 12 bases between the germline ends. The CDR3 totals 15 residues. The germline CDR1 and CDR2 sequences are SGHAT and FQNNGV. CDR3 sequence reads: CASSLDRGLIYEQYF. In DNA, the CDR3 is TGTGCCAGCAGCTTAGATCGGGGGCTAATCTACGAGCAGTACTTC.

V and J are TRBV28 and TRBJ1-6; TRBD1 agrees at 9 bases. The CDR3 consists of 14 residues. Germline CDR1 is MDHEN and CDR2 is SYDVKM. The V segment lost 6 bases and the J segment 10 bases; nucleotides outside the gene matches: 7. The CDR3 nucleotides read TGTGCCAGCAGCGATAACAGGGGGCTCTCACCCCTCCACTTT. Its translation: CASSDNRGLSPLHF.

This rearrangement joins TRBV5-5 to TRBJ1-2; the D gene is possibly TRBD1 (5 bases). The length of the CDR3 is 15 residues. V was cut by 0 bases and J by 4 bases, with 13 bases left in between. Germline V gives CDR1 SGHKS, CDR2 YYEKEE (reference sequence). The CDR3 nucleotides read TGTGCCAGCAGCTTGGTTGGGACCGGGGCCTATGGCTACACCTTC. It is translated as CASSLVGTGAYGYTF. The whole variable domain, remainder taken from reference TRBV5-5 and TRBJ1-2, is DAGVTQSPTHLIKTRGQQVTLRCSPISGHKSVSWYQQVLGQGPQFIFQYYEKEERGRGNFPDRFSARQFPNYSSELNVNALLLGDSALYLCASSLVGTGAYGYTFGSGTRLTVV.

The gene calls are TRBV28 and TRBJ1-1, with 10 bases that match TRBD1. V lost 6 bases, J lost 6 bases, and 7 bases stayed unmatched. Germline values: CDR1 MDHEN, CDR2 SYDVKM. The CDR3 length is 14 residues. The CDR3 bases are TGTGCCAGCAGCAGGGACAGGGGAATCTCTGAAGCTTTCTTT. Translating it yields CASSRDRGISEAFF.

The chain couples TRBV10-3 to TRBJ2-1; 12 positions agree with TRBD2. The CDR3 loop spans 18 amino acids. CDR1 and CDR2 (germline): ENHRY, SYGVKD. V lost 1 base and J lost 9; bases outside the gene matches: 13. In nucleotides, the CDR3 is TGTGCCATCAGTGAGTTAGGGGAACTAGCGGGAGGAAAGATTGAGCAGTTCTTC. Translated, it gives CAISELGELAGGKIEQFF.

The V and J genes are TRBV6-1 and TRBJ2-1, with TRBD1 as a possible D gene (5 bases). Germline V gene data show CDR1 as MNHNS and CDR2 as SASEGT. This CDR3 has 13 amino acids. V dropped 8 bases and J dropped 4 bases, with 12 bases sitting between them. The CDR3 DNA is TGTGCCAGCGGCCAGGGTTCGTACAATGAGCAGTTCTTC. Translation gives CASGQGSYNEQFF.

This clone has more than one count but fewer than ten. This chain joins TRBV27 and TRBJ1-6, with 11 bases that match TRBD1. Germline V gene sequence: CDR1 MNHEY, CDR2 SMNVEV (reference sequence). V lost 6 bases, J lost 4 bases, and 5 bases stayed unmatched. CDR3 size: 16 residues. The CDR3: CASRTGQGAYNSPLHF. CDR3 bases: TGTGCCAGCAGAACCGGACAGGGGGCTTATAATTCACCCCTCCACTTT.

This clone was seen a few times. This sequence joins TRBV5-6 and TRBJ2-3, with TRBD1 as a possible D gene (6 bases). The ends were cut back, 1 base at V and 4 bases at J, with 16 bases in the middle. This CDR3 is built from 16 residues. Germline V gene sequence: CDR1 SGHDT, CDR2 YYEEEE. This CDR3 reads CASSLSRGILPDTQYF. The CDR3 DNA sequence: TGTGCCAGCAGCTTGTCGAGGGGGATTCTGCCAGATACGCAGTATTTT.

The chain carries TRBV30 and TRBJ2-1; D ambiguous. Germline values: CDR1 GTSNPN, CDR2 SVGIG (reference sequence). V lost 2 bases and J 2 bases, leaving 10 bases between the germline ends. The length of the CDR3 is 14 residues. CDR3 protein: CAWSKAWAYNEQFF. The CDR3 bases are TGTGCCTGGAGTAAGGCTTGGGCCTACAATGAGCAGTTCTTC.

The CDR3 DNA is TGTGCCAGCAGCGCGGTAGGGGATTACAATGAGCAGTTCTTC. Translation gives CASSAVGDYNEQFF. V is TRBV28 and J is TRBJ2-1; maybe TRBD1 (5 bases). Germline lookup yields CDR1 MDHEN and CDR2 SYDVKM. The CDR3 totals 14 residues. V was shortened by 6 bases and J by 4 bases, with 13 bases between the two germline ends.

V gene TRBV10-3 combines with J gene TRBJ2-1; D is possibly TRBD1 or TRBD2 (6 bases each). In germline, CDR1 is ENHRY, CDR2 SYGVKD. V lost 3 bases and J lost 6, with 18 bases in between. CDR3 length: 16 residues. The CDR3: CAISEPGGLYGNEQFF. The CDR3 coding sequence is TGTGCCATCAGTGAACCTGGGGGGCTGTATGGCAATGAGCAGTTCTTC.

This chain joins TRBV7-9 and TRBJ2-1; D unclear. V gave up 0 bases and J gave up 12 bases, with 12 bases separating them. The CDR3 is made up of 13 amino acids. The germline V gene has CDR1 SEHNR and CDR2 FQNEAQ (reference sequence). Here the CDR3 DNA reads TGTGCCAGCAGCTTAGCTGACGGAAGCGTGCAGTTCTTC. Protein product: CASSLADGSVQFF.

The V gene is TRBV18, the J gene TRBJ1-1, with 7 bases that match TRBD1. The CDR3 spans 13 residues. V dropped 6 bases and J dropped 1; count of bases not matched to a gene: 2. The germline V gene has CDR1 KGHSH and CDR2 LQKENI. DNA of the CDR3: TGTGCCAGCTCGCGGGACAGGAACACTGAAGCTTTCTTT. Amino acid sequence: CASSRDRNTEAFF.

The V and J genes are TRBV2 and TRBJ2-5; TRBD2 agrees at 15 bases. The germline CDR1 and CDR2 sequences are SNHLY and FYNNEI. The CDR3 is 16 residues long. The J segment lost 0 bases and the V segment lost 6 bases, leaving 2 bases of the junction unmatched. The CDR3 DNA follows: TGTGCCAGCAGGGGGACTAGCGGGGGGTACCAAGAGACCCAGTACTTC. Protein: CASRGTSGGYQETQYF.

The chain employs TRBV7-9 and TRBJ2-7; no clear D gene. The length of the CDR3 is 10 residues. CDR1 is SEHNR, CDR2 FQNEAQ, per germline (reference sequence). The V end lost 8 bases, the J end lost 7 bases, and 9 bases lay between the germline ends. CDR3 sequence: CASGVREQYF. CDR3 coding DNA: TGTGCCAGCGGTGTGAGAGAGCAGTACTTC.